Given below is one T cell receptor beta chain in context. Its antigen is unidentified. These data originate in a study of OX40 agonist ivuxolimab in advanced cancers. Looking at the study overall: Across the patients, intravenous ivuxolimab was delivered every 2 weeks at 0.01 to 10 mg/kg. Prior checkpoint blockade (anti-PD-1, anti-PD-L1 or anti-CTLA-4) was permitted; around 39% had it.

General observations from the study: Relative to CD4+ cells, CD8+ T cells on average had more expanded clones.

Excluded were patients having autoimmune disease history or systemic immunosuppression. Trimming removed 1 base from V and 2 bases from J, with 10 bases in between. CDR1 is SGHRS, CDR2 YFSETQ, per germline. The CDR3 spans 14 residues. TCRdb keeps only in-frame clones here, not all; method: immunoSEQ multiplex PCR. The profile shows some 27,000 clones, around 85% of them singletons. The clonotype originates from an adult with an advanced solid tumor such as melanoma, head and neck, liver or kidney cancer. V gene TRBV5-1 combines with J gene TRBJ2-7; D gene unclear. The sequenced sample was CD4+ or CD8+ T cells sorted from blood, obtained in a trial of the OX40 agonist ivuxolimab. The CDR3 sequence is CASSLTDSPYEQYF. The CDR3 DNA reads as TGCGCCAGCAGCTTGACAGATTCCCCCTACGAGCAGTACTTC.